These T cell receptor beta chains were read from a single sample in a study of T cells expressing NK-cell markers. TCRdb re-called the 5' RACE reads and shows each CDR3 protein once, DNA omitted. The clone table shows a few hundred thousand distinct CDR3 sequences, with the ten largest holding roughly 5.4%. Sequenced input: blood T cells: a sorted CD56 or NKG2C T cell subset, CD4+ or CD8+ T cells, or bulk PBMC T cells (not recorded which). The receptors derive from a man aged 18 to 69 in good health. CDR3s include the opening cysteine and the closing phenylalanine or tryptophan.

j_call v_call cdr3_length cdr3_aa
TRBJ2-3 TRBV29-1 16 CSAPSLGTSSTDTQYF
TRBJ1-1 TRBV7-2 15 CASSLVADLNTEAFF
TRBJ2-7 TRBV2 16 CASKRGLRTESYEQYF
TRBJ1-2 TRBV2 13 CASSAGQGKSYTF
TRBJ2-5 TRBV19 13 CASRPQGGETQYF
TRBJ1-6 TRBV7-9 16 CASSEALRWSSSPLHF
TRBJ2-3 TRBV4-2 14 CASSPGLSTDTQYF
TRBJ1-1 TRBV28 16 CASSPGTGAGNTEAFF
TRBJ1-1 TRBV20-1 15 CSARVPEGVDTEAFF
TRBJ2-7 TRBV27 13 CATTPGNSYEQYF
TRBJ2-1 TRBV2 13 CASSVFGPNEQFF
TRBJ1-1 TRBV5-4 17 CASSPKGLGSMNTEAFF
TRBJ2-4 TRBV11-2 16 CASSLVWGLAKNIQYF
TRBJ2-1 TRBV5-6 12 CASSFSANEQFF
TRBJ1-1 TRBV12-3/TRBV12-4 13 CASNWRRDTEAFF
TRBJ1-6 TRBV7-9 14 CASSPRATHSPLHF
TRBJ1-1 TRBV5-1 15 CASSLFFGQDTEAFF
TRBJ2-2 TRBV7-8 15 CASSRGRPDTGELFF
TRBJ1-5 TRBV7-9 14 CASSPLRGNQPQHF
TRBJ2-4 TRBV3-1 16 CASSQGYGGAGDIQYF
TRBJ1-1 TRBV28 14 CASRGDGGGTEAFF
TRBJ1-6 TRBV15 17 CATSRDHGSGYNSPLHF
TRBJ2-7 TRBV18 14 CASSPIGSGNEQYF
TRBJ1-5 TRBV6-1 13 CASREAISTPQHF
TRBJ1-2 TRBV20-1 14 CSANPTGGASGYTF
TRBJ1-2 TRBV7-9 15 CASSPPWRGQGGYTF
TRBJ2-5 TRBV16 14 CASSRQGFAETQYF
TRBJ2-5 TRBV5-1 14 CASSLGQGQETQYF
TRBJ2-7 TRBV7-2 16 CASSRVGRGGAYEQYF
TRBJ2-7 TRBV6-2/TRBV6-3 14 CASSFPGREREQYF
TRBJ2-3 TRBV5-1 14 CASSLRQVEDTQYF
TRBJ1-4 TRBV9 17 CASSVEGQGSTNEKLFF
TRBJ2-7 TRBV18 17 CASSPPRIGTLGREQYF
TRBJ1-2 TRBV5-1 14 CASRNGQGYYGYTF
TRBJ2-7 TRBV7-3 13 CASSASPRDEQYF
TRBJ2-7 TRBV6-1 14 CASRQPGSLGEQYF
TRBJ2-5 TRBV27 16 CASRLLTSSEKETQYF
TRBJ2-7 TRBV6-1 13 CASERDRGNEQYF
TRBJ2-5 TRBV5-1 13 CASRTSIIATQYF
TRBJ1-2 TRBV18 14 CASSPYGGDYGCTF
TRBJ2-2 TRBV11-2 14 CASSLDSSTGELFF
TRBJ1-5 TRBV18 16 CASSPQGGGGNQPQHF
TRBJ2-1 TRBV5-1 16 CASRRDLRRTYNEQFF
TRBJ1-1 TRBV14 15 CASSQISQGNTEAFF
TRBJ1-1 TRBV3-1 13 CASSRGGSTEAFF
TRBJ2-1 TRBV24-1 16 CATSDSGGPSYNEQFF
TRBJ1-5 TRBV2 15 CASSVQGGGNQPQHF
TRBJ2-3 TRBV6-5 11 CATQRADTQYF
TRBJ2-2 TRBV20-1 15 CSAKGQGATTGELFF
TRBJ2-6 TRBV12-3/TRBV12-4 16 CASRSVVTSGANVLTF
TRBJ2-3 TRBV7-9 16 CASSSPGGGTSDTQYF
TRBJ2-5 TRBV20-1 13 CSGGRGLQETQYF
TRBJ2-3 TRBV7-9 16 CASSPLSAGMSDTQYF
TRBJ1-1 TRBV27 11 CASSWWREAFF